The table lists the clone carrying this TCR beta chain with a few counts. What it recognizes is unknown. This specimen belongs to a study of vaccination effects on CD4 cells after COVID-19. The CDR3 totals 17 residues. Germline V gives CDR1 SGHRS, CDR2 YFSETQ. V lost 3 bases and J lost 3, with 22 bases in between. Profiling relied on immunoSEQ multiplex PCR, and the TCRdb table lists in-frame clones only, not all of them. The sample yields approximately 23,000 clones, 68% seen once. With the ViraFEST assay, the study expanded antigen-specific CD4+ T cells using viral peptide pools, then sequenced them. Cultured cells yielded isolated CD4+ T cells after roughly 11 days. Neither prior SARS-CoV-2 infection nor positive nucleocapsid antibodies were present in the vaccine recipients.

The chain recombines TRBV5-1 with TRBJ2-7; D is perhaps TRBD2 (5 bases). The sequenced sample was CD4+ T cells from PBMCs cultured with HCoV-NL63 spike peptides, obtained before COVID-19 vaccination. The receptor was isolated from a human donor who received a COVID-19 vaccine. CDR3 DNA: TGCGCCAGCAGCTCCACACTAGATCCCACGGGCGTCTACGAGCAGTACTTC. Translating gives CASSSTLDPTGVYEQYF.